The present TCR beta chain was sequenced within a study of graft-versus-host responses after intestinal transplantation. As regards this clone: Its antigen is still unknown.

Sequencing used immunoSEQ multiplex PCR; TCRdb keeps in-frame clones, though not all of them. The table shows over 70,000 clones, with around 90% occurring only once. The CDR3 extends over 16 amino acids. Germline trimming cut 0 bases from V and 6 bases from J; bases unmatched to any gene: 7. Germline CDR1 is LGHNA and CDR2 is YNFKEQ. V is TRBV4-2 and J is TRBJ2-1; 8 bases line up with TRBD2. The sample consisted of unstimulated CD8+ T cells sorted from spleen or lymph node cells, taken before transplant. The receptor was isolated from a human donor who was the organ donor for an intestinal transplant. The CDR3 DNA sequence: TGTGCCAGCAGCCAAGATCTCGAACTAGCGGCCAATGAGCAGTTCTTC. It translates to CASSQDLELAANEQFF.